The present T cell receptor beta chain was sequenced within a study of blood T cell repertoires in COVID-19 (dated by TCRdb to 2018 to 2020). About the investigation overall: Collaborator samples came from the United States, Italy and Spain and covered acute and convalescent phases of COVID-19. The material from the prospective study consisted of cDNA or gDNA derived from T cells, B-cell-depleted T cells, or PBMCs. Deeply sampled blood TCRbeta repertoires from subjects exposed to, actively infected with, or recovered from COVID-19 were included in the dataset. The repertoires were released in a freely available public database meant as a resource for research on the immune response to SARS-CoV-2. The samples were drawn from two sources: the first 160 participants of the ongoing ImmuneRACE study, and about 1,300 subjects contributed by 6 global collaborators. Nearly every sample came with metadata listing a de-identified subject ID, COVID-19 status, age in years and sex. HLA class I and class II types, where available, came from metadata supplied by the sample provider rather than from assay-based typing. The paper's findings and limits, for the study overall: How much clinical and demographic metadata was included differed by source and by participant, and the metadata was provided uncurated.

With regard to this clone: Its specific antigen is unknown. Base quality data are lacking; no much larger clone is found one base away.

TCRbeta CDR3 regions were amplified from genomic DNA by means of the immunoSEQ Assay, a bias-controlled multiplex PCR. On the study's bioinformatics: The number of nucleated cells in each sample was estimated from the amplification of reference gene primers within the assay. To quantify the absolute abundance of each unique TCRbeta CDR3 rearrangement, sequence reads were collapsed and filtered. For each sample, productive Simpson clonality was calculated by taking the square root of Simpson's diversity index across productive rearrangements. The table comes from immuneACCESS by way of TCRdb, which keeps in-frame sequences with V and J called. Part of the clones is missing from these tables; in studies checked, under half for an unresolved V gene and the rest for unknown reasons. V, J and clone size were drawn from that table, and D and trimming were deduced from the DNA. The sample profile shows 300,000 to 400,000 clones; more than 75% of them were found once. Around 1.2% of the sample is held by the ten biggest clonotypes.

Participants in the prospective study were enrolled through a virtual design, were aged about 18 to 90 years, and lived in approximately 25 United States geographic areas. Cohort assignment in the prospective study relied on participant-reported clinical history from a screening survey and a study questionnaire. For ImmuneRACE Cohort 3, a participant was defined as recovered based on two consecutive negative NP/OP PCR tests, clearance by a healthcare professional, or resolution of symptoms. Each participant in the prospective study had whole blood, serum and a nasopharyngeal or oropharyngeal swab collected by mobile phlebotomists. Over an approximately 2-month period, participants in the prospective study had the option of providing additional blood draws and questionnaires. Prospective study blood samples were shipped either frozen or at room temperature before DNA extraction. Sequenced material: PBMCs or T cells enriched from blood (not recorded which). The TCR originated in a woman aged 18-29 years who had recovered from COVID-19.

CDR3 sequence: CASRDRAYEQYF. The sequence in DNA is TGTGCCAGCCGGGACAGGGCCTACGAGCAGTACTTC. The rearrangement joined TRBV28 to TRBJ2-7, and TRBD1 matches 9 of the central bases. The CDR3 numbers 12 residues from cysteine through phenylalanine. Of all the DNA, just the CDR3 is kept, 36 bases in frame from base 1. CDR1 and CDR2, per the germline V gene, are MDHEN and SYDVKM. Trimming removed 8 bases from V and 2 bases from J; the gene matches leave 1 base unexplained.